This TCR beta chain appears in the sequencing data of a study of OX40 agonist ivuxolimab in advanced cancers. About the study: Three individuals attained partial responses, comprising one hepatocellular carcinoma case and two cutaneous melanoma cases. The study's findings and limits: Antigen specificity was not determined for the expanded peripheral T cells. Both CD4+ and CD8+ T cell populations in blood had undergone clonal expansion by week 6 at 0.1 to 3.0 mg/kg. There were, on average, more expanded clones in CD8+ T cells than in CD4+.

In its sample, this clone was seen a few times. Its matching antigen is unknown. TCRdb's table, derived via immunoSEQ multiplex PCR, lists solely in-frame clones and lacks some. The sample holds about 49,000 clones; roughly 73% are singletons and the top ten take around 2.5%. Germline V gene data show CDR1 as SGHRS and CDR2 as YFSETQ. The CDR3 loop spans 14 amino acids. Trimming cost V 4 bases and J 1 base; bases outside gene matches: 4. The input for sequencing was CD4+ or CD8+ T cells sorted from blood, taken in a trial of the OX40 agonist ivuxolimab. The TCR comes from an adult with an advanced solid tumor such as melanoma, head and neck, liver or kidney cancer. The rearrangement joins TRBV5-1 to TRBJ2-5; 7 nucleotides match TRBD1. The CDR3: CASSPGTAQETQYF. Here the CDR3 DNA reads TGCGCCAGCAGCCCCGGGACAGCCCAAGAGACCCAGTACTTC. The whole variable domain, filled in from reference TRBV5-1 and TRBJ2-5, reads KAGVTQTPRYLIKTRGQQVTLSCSPISGHRSVSWYQQTPGQGLQFLFEYFSETQRNKGNFPGRFSGRQFSNSRSEMNVSTLELGDSALYLCASSPGTAQETQYFGPGTRLLVL.